What follows are 26 T cell receptor beta chains derived from one specimen sequenced in a study of cytomegalovirus exposure and HLA in healthy donors. Vbeta (60) and Jbeta (13) primers were used in the PCR. Generated by immunoSEQ multiplex PCR, the TCRdb table keeps only in-frame clones and is missing some. This listing includes roughly 120,000 clones. The specimen sequenced was PBMCs. All receptors come from a man between 25 and 39 years old in good health and CMV-seronegative.

A word on this clone: A read error may account for a junction end that differs from germline. Here the CDR3 reads CASNRTGDRNQSQHF. The CDR3 DNA reads as TGTGCCAGCAACCGAACAGGGGACCGCAATCAGTCCCAGCATTTT. The rearrangement links TRBV7-6 to TRBJ1-5; 7 bases align to TRBD1. This CDR3 is 15 amino acids long. Looked up from germline, CDR1 is SGHVS and CDR2 is FNYEAQ.

The chain employs TRBV19 and TRBJ1-6; D unclear. Trimming took off 7 bases at V and 0 bases at J, with 13 bases between the two ends. The CDR3 sequence is 16 residues long. Germline CDR1 reads LNHDA; CDR2 reads SQIVND (reference sequence). The CDR3, as DNA: TGTGCCAGTAATCCCGACCGGGGCTCCTATAATTCACCCCTCCACTTT. This sequence encodes CASNPDRGSYNSPLHF.

This rearrangement joins TRBV18 to TRBJ2-7; TRBD2 is a possible D gene (6 bases). Germline V CDR1 and CDR2: KGHSH, LQKENI. Trimming removed 2 bases from V and 6 bases from J, with 14 bases in between. This CDR3 has 14 amino acids. The CDR3 is CASSPSDSGSEQYF. In DNA form, the CDR3 reads TGTGCCAGCTCACCATCGGATAGCGGAAGCGAGCAGTACTTC.

The rearrangement uses TRBV21-1 and TRBJ1-5. TRBV21-1 is a recognized pseudogene. The CDR3 has 15 amino acids. The CDR3 loop is CASRGGGPDNQPQHF. CDR3 coding DNA: TGTGCCAGCAGAGGGGGGGGGCCGGACAATCAGCCCCAGCATTTT.

The CDR3 loop is CASSLYLRGGAGYTF. CDR3 DNA sequence: TGTGCCAGCAGTTTATATCTTAGAGGGGGCGCTGGCTACACCTTC. The J gene is TRBJ1-2, the V gene TRBV28, with TRBD1 matching 7 bases. The CDR3 runs 15 residues. The junction had 9 bases not matched to a gene; V was cut back by 1 base and J by 7 bases. Germline values: CDR1 MDHEN, CDR2 SYDVKM.

The chain carries TRBV7-9 and TRBJ2-3, with 12 bases matching TRBD2. V shed 7 bases and J 2 bases; nucleotides not matched to a gene: 7. CDR1 is SEHNR and CDR2 is FQNEAQ in the germline V gene (reference sequence). The CDR3 runs to 16 residues. The DNA of the CDR3 is TGTGCCAGCACACCGGGACTAGCGGGTGACACAGATACGCAGTATTTT. Translation gives CASTPGLAGDTDTQYF.

The gene calls are TRBV21-1 and TRBJ2-1; TRBD2 is taken as the D call from the table, unchecked against the DNA. TRBV21-1 is shown as a pseudogene. There are 18 residues in the CDR3. CDR3 sequence reads: CASSKARTASGRSDEQFF. CDR3 nucleotides: TGTGCCAGCAGCAAAGCGCGGACCGCTAGCGGGAGGTCGGATGAGCAGTTCTTC.

The chain carries TRBV6-5 and TRBJ1-5; D is perhaps TRBD1 (6 bases). CDR3 size: 15 residues. V was shortened by 4 bases and J by 1 base, with 11 bases between the two germline ends. CDR1 and CDR2 (germline): MNHEY, SVGAGI. The CDR3 nucleotides are TGTGCCAGCAGTTCACAGGGTTGGAGCAATCAGCCCCAGCATTTT. Residues: CASSSQGWSNQPQHF.

V is TRBV29-1 and J is TRBJ2-1, with TRBD1 matching 7 bases. Per germline, CDR1 SQVTM and CDR2 ANQGSEA. V dropped 5 bases and J dropped 4; count of bases not matched to a gene: 11. The CDR3 runs to 15 residues. CDR3 coding DNA: TGCAGCGTTACTCTCGGGGACAGTACATACAATGAGCAGTTCTTC. The encoded protein is CSVTLGDSTYNEQFF.

J is TRBJ2-1 and V is TRBV2, with 14 nucleotides matching TRBD2. CDR1 is SNHLY and CDR2 is FYNNEI in the germline V gene. This CDR3 is 15 amino acids long. After removal of 4 bases from V and 10 bases from J, the junction contained 6 bases not matched to a gene. The CDR3 here is CASSGGLAGGNEQFF. The CDR3 bases are TGTGCCAGCAGTGGAGGACTAGCGGGAGGTAACGAGCAGTTCTTC. Supplemented by reference TRBV2 and TRBJ2-1, the full variable domain reads EPEVTQTPSHQVTQMGQEVILRCVPISNHLYFYWYRQILGQKVEFLVSFYNNEISEKSEIFDDQFSVERPDGSNFTLKIRSTKLEDSAMYFCASSGGLAGGNEQFFGPGTRLTVL.

This chain connects TRBV19 to TRBJ2-7; 7 nucleotides align to TRBD1. V shed 5 bases and J 2 bases; nucleotides not matched to a gene: 6. Germline V lookup: CDR1 LNHDA, CDR2 SQIVND (reference sequence). The CDR3 consists of 14 residues. The CDR3 DNA reads TGTGCCAGTAGTTCCCCCGGGACAGCCTACGAGCAGTACTTC. This translates into CASSSPGTAYEQYF.

V is TRBV5-1 and J is TRBJ1-4, with D possibly being TRBD1 (6 bases). Germline V CDR1 and CDR2: SGHRS, YFSETQ. V was trimmed by 0 bases and J by 0 bases, leaving 9 bases between them. This CDR3 region has 16 residues. The CDR3: CASSLGAGATNEKLFF. The CDR3 DNA follows: TGCGCCAGCAGCTTGGGGGCAGGGGCAACTAATGAAAAACTGTTTTTT.

The V gene is TRBV30, the J gene TRBJ2-1; possible D gene TRBD2, 6 bases. V dropped 3 bases and J dropped 4 bases, with 19 bases sitting between them. The CDR3 is 16 amino acids. Germline CDR1 and CDR2: GTSNPN and SVGIG (reference sequence). CDR3 in DNA: TGTGCCTGGAGGGTACGTAGGGCGGGACGTTACAATGAGCAGTTCTTC. Translation gives CAWRVRRAGRYNEQFF.

This chain uses TRBV30 with TRBJ1-4, with D hard to call. The germline V gene has CDR1 GTSNPN and CDR2 SVGIG (reference sequence). The CDR3 is 14 residues long. Trimming shortened V by 3 bases and J by 8 bases, and 16 bases separated the two germline ends. The CDR3 spells CAWSRGIGNEKLFF. CDR3 DNA: TGTGCCTGGAGCAGAGGGATCGGGAACGAAAAACTGTTTTTT.

The rearrangement uses TRBV7-9 and TRBJ1-2; D is perhaps TRBD1 (5 bases). Germline loops: CDR1 SEHNR, CDR2 FQNEAQ (reference sequence). Trimming left V 1 base short and J 4 bases short, with 10 bases between. The CDR3 extends over 14 amino acids. This chain's CDR3 is CASSLGGQIYGYTF. The DNA of the CDR3 is TGTGCCAGCAGCTTAGGGGGCCAGATCTATGGCTACACCTTC.

The rearrangement joins TRBV4-2 to TRBJ2-5, with D maybe TRBD2 (5 bases). Gene TRBJ2-7 matches the end of the DNA better, so the J call may be wrong. The CDR3 runs to 15 residues. From germline, CDR1 is LGHNA and CDR2 YNFKEQ. The CDR3 nucleotides are TGTGCCAGCAGCCAAGACTATCTTGAGGGATACGAGCAGTACTTC. It specifies CASSQDYLEGYEQYF.

As to this clone: The junction shows a germline mismatch at one end, possibly a read error. The chain is built from TRBV16 and TRBJ2-5; possible D gene TRBD1, 6 bases. The CDR3 totals 14 residues. CDR1 KGHSY and CDR2 FQNENV come from the germline V gene. The CDR3 sequence is CASSQSRAGAGVNF. CDR3 sequence (DNA): TGTGCCAGCAGCCAATCCCGGGCAGGGGCTGGGGTGAACTTC. The full variable domain, with the rest looked up from reference TRBV16 and TRBJ2-5, is GEEVAQTPKHLVRGEGQKAKLYCAPIKGHSYVFWYQQVLKNEFKFLISFQNENVFDETGMPKERFSAKCLPNSPCSLEIQATKLEDSAVYFCASSQSRAGAGVNFGPGTRLLVL.

The chain employs TRBV2 and TRBJ1-5; D may be TRBD1 (6 bases). The germline V and J ends were trimmed by 3 bases and 5 bases, with 14 bases remaining between them. Germline V gives CDR1 SNHLY, CDR2 FYNNEI. The CDR3 contains 15 residues. The CDR3 loop is CASSDRLDSHQPQHF. In nucleotides, the CDR3 is TGTGCCAGCAGTGATCGGTTGGACAGCCATCAGCCCCAGCATTTT.

The chain recombines TRBV7-6 with TRBJ1-5; no clear D gene. The germline V and J ends were trimmed by 1 base and 4 bases, with 11 bases remaining between them. CDR1 and CDR2 (germline): SGHVS, FNYEAQ. This CDR3 is built from 15 residues. The CDR3 region is CASSLEAGSNQPQHF. CDR3 coding DNA: TGTGCCAGCAGCTTAGAGGCAGGCTCAAATCAGCCCCAGCATTTT. Based on the CDR3 plus reference TRBV7-6 and TRBJ1-5, the full variable domain is GAGVSQSPRYKVTKRGQDVALRCDPISGHVSLYWYRQALGQGPEFLTYFNYEAQQDKSGLPNDRFSAERPEGSISTLTIQRTEQRDSAMYRCASSLEAGSNQPQHFGDGTRLSIL.

The rearrangement uses TRBV4-1 and TRBJ1-1; D is unclear. CDR3 length: 14 residues. The V and J ends lost 1 base and 1 base respectively, with 7 bases between them. Germline-derived CDR1 and CDR2 are MGHRA and YSYEKL. DNA for the CDR3: TGCGCCAGCAGCCAAGGAGCAGGGAACACTGAAGCTTTCTTT. It is translated as CASSQGAGNTEAFF.

The chain joins TRBV28 to TRBJ1-1; TRBD1 aligns across 8 bases. From germline, CDR1 is MDHEN and CDR2 SYDVKM. V lost 3 bases to trimming and J lost 4 bases; unmatched junction nucleotides: 7. The CDR3 totals 15 residues. This CDR3 is CASSLRDTGGTEAFF. The CDR3 coding sequence is TGTGCCAGCAGTTTGCGGGACACAGGGGGCACTGAAGCTTTCTTT.

Concerning this clone: Other DNA sequences in this specimen translate into the identical CDR3. This chain's CDR3 is CASSGDRGETQYF. The CDR3 DNA follows: TGCGCCAGCAGTGGGGACAGGGGAGAGACCCAGTACTTC. This rearrangement joins TRBV10-1 to TRBJ2-5; 10 bases fit TRBD1. There are 13 residues in the CDR3. V lost 4 bases to trimming and J lost 4 bases; unmatched junction nucleotides: 0. Germline CDR1 reads WNHNN; CDR2 reads SYGVQD (reference sequence).

The chain links TRBV30 to TRBJ1-5; D uncertain. V was clipped by 3 bases and J by 5 bases, with 11 bases between them. The CDR3 loop spans 13 amino acids. CDR1 is GTSNPN, CDR2 SVGIG, per germline (reference sequence). The CDR3 bases are TGTGCCTGGAGCCCTGAGGCCTATCAGCCCCAGCATTTT. Translation: CAWSPEAYQPQHF. Complete variable domain (other parts from reference TRBV30 and TRBJ1-5): SQTIHQWPATLVQPVGSPLSLECTVEGTSNPNLYWYRQAAGRGLQLLFYSVGIGQISSEVPQNLSASRPQDRQFILSSKKLLLSDSGFYLCAWSPEAYQPQHFGDGTRLSIL.

The rearrangement links TRBV5-3 to TRBJ1-2, with D tentatively TRBD1 (5 bases). TRBV5-3 qualifies as an ORF whose function is uncertain. The CDR3 loop spans 15 amino acids. The V end lost 4 bases, the J end lost 8 bases, and 21 bases lay between the germline ends. CDR3 region: CARSMASGRGKGYTF. The CDR3 DNA reads as TGTGCCAGAAGCATGGCCTCCGGGAGGGGTAAAGGCTACACCTTC.

This chain connects TRBV7-9 to TRBJ2-3, with a weak D call TRBD1 (5 bases). This CDR3 contains 12 residues. Per germline, CDR1 SEHNR and CDR2 FQNEAQ (reference sequence). The ends were cut back, 5 bases at V and 6 bases at J, with 9 bases in the middle. The CDR3 nucleotides read TGTGCCAGCAGCCCAGGGTGGGATACGCAGTATTTT. Protein sequence: CASSPGWDTQYF. Full variable domain (rest looked up from reference TRBV7-9 and TRBJ2-3): DTGVSQNPRHKITKRGQNVTFRCDPISEHNRLYWYRQTLGQGPEFLTYFQNEAQLEKSRLLSDRFSAERPKGSFSTLEIQRTEQGDSAMYLCASSPGWDTQYFGPGTRLTVL.

The chain combines TRBV4-1 with TRBJ1-1; D is undetermined. Germline CDR1 MGHRA, CDR2 YSYEKL. The CDR3 consists of 15 residues. V shed 6 bases and J shed 2 bases, with 16 bases lying between them. The CDR3 region has the DNA TGCGCCAGCAGGGCGAGGACCGGGAACAACACTGAAGCTTTCTTT. This gives the protein CASRARTGNNTEAFF.